The sequence of this T cell receptor (beta chain) was determined in a study of blood T cell repertoires in COVID-19. Study-wide context: Collection of acute and convalescent COVID-19 samples took place in the United States, Italy and Spain.

Measured with immunoSEQ multiplex PCR; TCRdb has only the in-frame clones, and not every one. The data hold a few hundred thousand clones, with more than 70% observed a single time. The table lists this clone with a count of one. CDR1 is SGHDT and CDR2 is YYEEEE in the germline V gene. The trim removed 5 bases at V and 7 bases at J, leaving 10 bases unmatched. CDR3 size: 16 residues. Residents of under 25 US areas, aged about 18 to 95 years, made up the participants. Participant reports of clinical history set cohort assignment. The receptor's source is a woman in her thirties or forties with acute COVID-19. The sequenced sample consisted of PBMCs or T cells enriched from blood (not recorded which). The rearrangement uses TRBV5-6 and TRBJ1-6; 9 bases map to TRBD1. CDR3 sequence: CASRLRRTGVNSPLHF. CDR3 nucleotide sequence: TGTGCCAGCAGATTGCGGCGGACAGGGGTAAATTCACCCCTCCACTTT.